The 15 T cell receptor beta chains below all came from one sample that was sequenced in a study of T cell repertoires in cytomegalovirus infection. MiXCR, run by TCRdb on the reads, gives a single entry per CDR3 protein. The table records around 900,000 distinct CDR3 sequences, roughly 31% of them present only once. Antigens for these TCRs are unknown. The starting material was cultured CD8+ T cells from PBMCs, obtained from culture after CMV antigen stimulation. These receptor sequences come from a human donor in good health (CMV status not recorded). Some clones in this sample may be carry-over from other donors' samples.

In this sample, this clonotype turned up many times. The chain recombines TRBV6-5 with TRBJ2-5; perhaps TRBD2 as D (6 bases). Between the trimmed V and J ends, which lost 6 bases and 3 bases, there was a span of 14 bases. Per germline, CDR1 MNHEY and CDR2 SVGAGI. This CDR3 contains 14 residues. Here the CDR3 reads CASRNRGGKETQYF. As DNA, the CDR3 is TGTGCCAGCAGAAACCGGGGCGGGAAAGAGACCCAGTACTTC.

The chain combines TRBV4-3 with TRBJ1-1; possibly TRBD1 for D (6 bases). The CDR3 sequence is 17 residues long. Trimming left V 3 bases short and J 5 bases short, with 22 bases between. Germline CDR1 is LGHNA and CDR2 is YSLEER. CDR3 loop: CASSQGLTGGGRTEAFF. The CDR3 DNA is TGCGCCAGCAGCCAGGGTTTGACCGGGGGGGGGCGGACTGAAGCTTTCTTT.

The rearrangement links TRBV5-4 to TRBJ2-1; 10 bases are a match to TRBD2. The CDR3 runs 18 residues. Germline values: CDR1 SGHNT, CDR2 YYREEE (reference sequence). V was pared by 0 bases and J by 6 bases, with 12 bases of the junction left unmatched. The CDR3 sequence is CASSLVVLAGAPGNEQFF. CDR3 in DNA: TGTGCCAGCAGCTTGGTCGTGCTAGCGGGGGCGCCGGGCAATGAGCAGTTCTTC.

This chain joins TRBV2 and TRBJ2-3; 7 nucleotides line up with TRBD1. V was pared by 5 bases and J by 4 bases, with 9 bases of the junction left unmatched. The CDR3 runs 15 residues. CDR1 SNHLY and CDR2 FYNNEI come from the germline V gene. CDR3 loop: CASSLQGKRADTQYF. CDR3 DNA sequence: TGTGCCAGCAGTTTACAGGGGAAGAGGGCAGATACGCAGTATTTT.

The chain uses TRBV12-3 or TRBV12-4 and TRBJ1-5; the D gene is possibly TRBD1 (5 bases). V lost 7 bases and J lost 6, with 13 bases in between. This CDR3 has 13 amino acids. DNA of the CDR3: TGTGCCAGCACCGAGGGGTGGGGTCAGCCCCAGCATTTT. The encoded protein is CASTEGWGQPQHF.

This clonotype was detected ten times or more. The chain has TRBV7-6 and TRBJ1-5; 9 bases are a match to TRBD1. Per the germline V gene, CDR1 is SGHVS and CDR2 is FNYEAQ. The CDR3 has 15 amino acids. Losses at the gene ends were 1 base for V and 6 bases for J; bases not matched to a gene: 4. CDR3 coding DNA: TGTGCCAGCAGCTTAGGGTCGACAGGGGGTCAGCCCCAGCATTTT. Translating gives CASSLGSTGGQPQHF.

The chain links TRBV28 to TRBJ2-5, with 15 bases fitting TRBD2. The CDR3 consists of 17 residues. CDR1 and CDR2 (germline): MDHEN, SYDVKM. Trimming cost V 6 bases and J 4 bases; bases outside gene matches: 9. The CDR3: CASRPLPGLAGGETQYF. The CDR3 nucleotides read TGTGCCAGCAGGCCCCTTCCGGGACTAGCGGGGGGAGAGACCCAGTACTTC.

In this sample, this clonotype turned up a few times. The rearrangement joins TRBV7-9 to TRBJ1-2, with D maybe TRBD1 (6 bases). V lost 8 bases to trimming and J lost 6 bases, with 13 bases between them. CDR3 size: 12 residues. Germline CDR1 SEHNR, CDR2 FQNEAQ (reference sequence). The CDR3 loop is CASFRGGHGYTF. The CDR3, as DNA: TGTGCCAGCTTCCGGGGGGGCCATGGCTACACCTTC.

This clonotype was counted between two and nine times. The chain recombines TRBV7-9 with TRBJ1-1; a possible D gene is TRBD1 (6 bases). The CDR3 loop spans 14 amino acids. Trimming pared 5 bases from V and 0 bases from J, leaving 10 bases between. Germline V gene data show CDR1 as SEHNR and CDR2 as FQNEAQ (reference sequence). CDR3 in amino acids: CASSDRTMNTEAFF. The CDR3 bases are TGTGCCAGCAGCGACAGGACCATGAACACTGAAGCTTTCTTT.

This clonotype was counted a few times. The chain links TRBV20-1 to TRBJ2-1; TRBD2 agrees at 14 bases. Germline assignment: CDR1 DFQATT and CDR2 SNEGSKA (reference sequence). Trimming removed 6 bases from V and 10 bases from J; junction bases left unmatched: 5. This CDR3 is built from 13 residues. CDR3 loop: CSAPWTSGGEQFF. The CDR3 region has the DNA TGCAGTGCCCCTTGGACTAGCGGGGGGGAGCAGTTCTTC.

J is TRBJ2-1 and V is TRBV29-1; unclear D gene. CDR3 length: 15 amino acids. The V end lost 0 bases, the J end lost 6 bases, and 15 bases lay between the germline ends. Germline V gives CDR1 SQVTM, CDR2 ANQGSEA. The chain's CDR3 is CSVEDLDTVGNEQFF. Here the CDR3 DNA reads TGCAGCGTTGAAGATCTTGACACCGTCGGCAATGAGCAGTTCTTC.

This clonotype was detected ten times or more. The chain employs TRBV7-2 and TRBJ2-5; a possible D gene is TRBD1 (6 bases). Trimming pared 3 bases from V and 4 bases from J, leaving 9 bases between. In germline, CDR1 is SGHTA, CDR2 FQGNSA. The CDR3 spans 13 residues. As DNA, the CDR3 is TGTGCCAGCAGCTTGGACAGACGAGAGACCCAGTACTTC. Residues: CASSLDRRETQYF.

This clonotype has a handful of counts. The V and J genes are TRBV6-5 and TRBJ2-7; 11 positions match TRBD1. The germline V gene has CDR1 MNHEY and CDR2 SVGAGI. Trimming cost V 2 bases and J 3 bases; bases outside gene matches: 12. CDR3 length: 18 amino acids. The CDR3 protein is CASSYASTGTGGFYEQYF. In nucleotides, the CDR3 is TGTGCCAGCAGTTACGCGTCCACCGGGACAGGGGGGTTCTACGAGCAGTACTTC.

CDR3 nucleotide sequence: TGCGCCAGCAGCCAAGGGGCCGCTAATCAGCCCCAGCATTTT. It is translated as CASSQGAANQPQHF. The V and J genes are TRBV4-1 and TRBJ1-5; unclear D gene. Between the trimmed V and J ends, which lost 1 base and 4 bases, there was a span of 8 bases. Germline CDR1 reads MGHRA; CDR2 reads YSYEKL. This CDR3 comprises 14 residues.

The chain couples TRBV19 to TRBJ1-1; 7 bases fit TRBD1. The V and J ends lost 8 bases and 4 bases, in that order; junction bases with no gene match: 7. Germline V gene data show CDR1 as LNHDA and CDR2 as SQIVND (reference sequence). The CDR3 spans 13 residues. The CDR3 bases are TGTGCCAGTGGGTACCCAGGGGGCACTGAAGCTTTCTTT. This gives the protein CASGYPGGTEAFF.